This T cell receptor beta chain was obtained from a study of blood T cell repertoires in COVID-19. Across the study: Sites in the United States, Italy and Spain provided acute and convalescent COVID-19 samples.

Per germline, CDR1 LGHNA and CDR2 YNFKEQ. V lost 0 bases and J 2 bases, leaving 16 bases between the germline ends. The CDR3 covers 17 residues. Measured with immunoSEQ multiplex PCR; TCRdb has only the in-frame clones, and not every one. This repertoire shows over 90,000 clones, 84% found once; its top ten account for around 4.5%. The rearrangement links TRBV4-2 to TRBJ1-2; the D gene is possibly TRBD1 (5 bases). The sequence derives from a human donor in a cohort sampled during active COVID-19. The sample comprised peripheral blood. CDR3 residues: CASSQERGLAANYGYTF. DNA of the CDR3: TGTGCCAGCAGCCAAGAAAGGGGCCTGGCGGCAAACTATGGCTACACCTTC.